The present T cell receptor beta chain was sequenced within a study of cytotoxic CD8 clonotypes in ibrutinib-treated CLL. Sequenced by immunoSEQ multiplex PCR; TCRdb stores in-frame clones only, minus some. The sample consists of approximately 340,000 clones, roughly 70% of them appearing once. V was clipped by 1 base and J by 1 base, with 14 bases between them. This CDR3 has 16 residues. From germline, CDR1 is LNHNV and CDR2 YYDKDF (reference sequence). This receptor was taken from a human donor with chronic lymphocytic leukemia. Sequencing was performed on PBMCs, taken after 36 months of ibrutinib treatment. The chain employs TRBV15 and TRBJ2-7; weak D call: TRBD1 (6 bases). As DNA, the CDR3 is TGTGCCACCAGCAGAGTAGTAGGGACACTTTCCTACGAGCAGTACTTC. It codes for CATSRVVGTLSYEQYF. The variable domain in full, completed from reference TRBV15 and TRBJ2-7, reads DAMVIQNPRYQVTQFGKPVTLSCSQTLNHNVMYWYQQKSSQAPKLLFHYYDKDFNNEADTPDNFQSRRPNTSFCFLDIRSPGLGDTAMYLCATSRVVGTLSYEQYFGPGTRLTVT.